The source of this T cell receptor (beta chain) is a study of blood T cell repertoires in COVID-19. Overall study: Whether acute or convalescent, the COVID-19 samples came from the United States, Italy and Spain. Nucleic acid was either cDNA or gDNA, and it came from T cells, B-cell-depleted T cells, or PBMCs.

The length of the CDR3 is 12 residues. Generated by immunoSEQ multiplex PCR, the TCRdb table keeps only in-frame clones and is missing some. This table has over 55,000 clones, roughly four fifths appearing once. J is TRBJ1-3 and V is TRBV12-3 or TRBV12-4; 7 positions match TRBD1. Specimen: peripheral blood. The origin of this receptor is a human donor in a cohort sampled during active COVID-19. The CDR3 protein is CASRTGGNTIYF. CDR3 coding DNA: TGTGCGAGTAGGACAGGAGGCAACACCATATATTTT.